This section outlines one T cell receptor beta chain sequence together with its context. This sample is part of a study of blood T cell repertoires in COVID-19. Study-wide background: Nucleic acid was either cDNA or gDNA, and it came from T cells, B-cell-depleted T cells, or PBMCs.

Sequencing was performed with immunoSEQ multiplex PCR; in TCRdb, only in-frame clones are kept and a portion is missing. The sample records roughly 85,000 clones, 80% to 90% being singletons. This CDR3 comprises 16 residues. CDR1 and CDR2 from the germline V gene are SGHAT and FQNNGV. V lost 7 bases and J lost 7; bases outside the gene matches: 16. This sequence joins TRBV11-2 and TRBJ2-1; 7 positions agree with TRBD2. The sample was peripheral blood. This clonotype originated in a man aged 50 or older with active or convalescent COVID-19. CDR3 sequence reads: CASTLSGTNPRNEQFF. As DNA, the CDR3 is TGTGCCAGCACCCTCTCCGGGACTAACCCACGTAATGAGCAGTTCTTC.